Listed below are T cell receptor beta chains from one sample, sequenced in a study of control samples from healthy donors and cancer patients. The protocol was immunoSEQ multiplex PCR, while the TCRdb copy is restricted to in-frame clones and leaves out a portion. The sample includes 150,000 to 200,000 clones, 85% to 95% of them seen just once. The sample consisted of blood. These receptors originate from a woman aged 40 to 50 in good health. Each CDR3 is given with its conserved first and last residue. Clone size is not always given. Where it is, it says once, few, many or a class for expanded clones.

clone size: -; V gene: TRBV5-6; CDR3 length: 11; J gene: TRBJ1-3; CDR3 protein: CASSLGYTIYF
clone size: -; V gene: TRBV6-5; CDR3 length: 15; J gene: TRBJ1-2; CDR3 protein: CASRPTGVINYGYTF
clone size: -; V gene: TRBV12-5; CDR3 length: 15; J gene: TRBJ2-5; CDR3 protein: CASGPLGLAQETQYF
clone size: -; V gene: TRBV24-1; CDR3 length: 17; J gene: TRBJ2-1; CDR3 protein: CATSDSRLGDVHNEQFF
clone size: -; V gene: TRBV20-1; CDR3 length: 11; J gene: TRBJ1-2; CDR3 protein: CSVRGNYGYTF
clone size: -; V gene: TRBV9; CDR3 length: 17; J gene: TRBJ2-1; CDR3 protein: CASSSLRAGGPGNEQFF
clone size: once; V gene: TRBV12-5; CDR3 length: 15; J gene: TRBJ1-5; CDR3 protein: CASGPGTGVNQPQHF
clone size: -; V gene: TRBV7-2; CDR3 length: 14; J gene: TRBJ2-5; CDR3 protein: CASSLDPGLETQYF
clone size: once; V gene: TRBV7-9; CDR3 length: 15; J gene: TRBJ1-1; CDR3 protein: CASSLDSPMNTEAFF
clone size: -; V gene: TRBV9; CDR3 length: 14; J gene: TRBJ2-6; CDR3 protein: CASSATVGANVLTF
clone size: -; V gene: TRBV4-3; CDR3 length: 16; J gene: TRBJ1-1; CDR3 protein: CASSQITGHLNTEAFF
clone size: -; V gene: TRBV10-3; CDR3 length: 14; J gene: TRBJ1-1; CDR3 protein: CAISERGLGTEAFF
clone size: -; V gene: TRBV5-8; CDR3 length: 14; J gene: TRBJ1-2; CDR3 protein: CASSLDRDSYGYTF